This T cell receptor (beta chain) was observed in a study of blood T cell repertoires in COVID-19 (dated by TCRdb to the early 2020s). Background for the entire study: The collaborator samples originated in the United States, Italy and Spain and spanned the acute and convalescent phases of COVID-19. The material from the prospective study consisted of cDNA or gDNA derived from T cells, B-cell-depleted T cells, or PBMCs. Deeply sampled blood TCRbeta repertoires from subjects exposed to, actively infected with, or recovered from COVID-19 were included in the dataset. The repertoires were made available in a free public database intended to serve as a resource for research on the immune response to SARS-CoV-2. The samples were drawn from two sources: the first 160 participants of the ongoing ImmuneRACE study, and 1,000 to 1,500 subjects contributed by 6 global collaborators. Sample metadata almost always included a de-identified subject ID, COVID-19 status, age in years and sex. Where available, HLA class I and class II types were obtained from metadata supplied by the sample provider rather than from assay-based typing. Paper-wide results and their limitations: Clinical and demographic metadata were provided uncurated, with the amount varying by source and participant.

The immunoSEQ Assay, a bias-controlled multiplex PCR, was used to amplify TCRbeta CDR3 regions from genomic DNA. Concerning the study's data processing: Within the assay, amplification of reference gene primers was used to estimate how many nucleated cells each sample contained. Sequence reads were collapsed and filtered to measure the absolute abundance of every unique TCRbeta CDR3 rearrangement. For each sample, productive Simpson clonality was calculated by taking the square root of Simpson's diversity index across productive rearrangements. TCRdb stores this immuneACCESS table with in-frame sequences only. Part of the clones is absent; in the studies checked, under half of the shortfall reflects unresolved V genes, and no reason is known for the rest. That table supplies the V and J calls and clone size; D and trimming were determined from the DNA. The table for this sample lists some 300,000 clones; around 90% of them were counted only once. The leading ten clones occupy around 1% of the sample.

One collaborating source in Seattle enrolled patients during active infection and followed them longitudinally through the course of disease. The collaborating institutions used their own protocols to collect whole blood in K2EDTA tubes. For TCRbeta analysis, collaborator samples were shipped as frozen whole blood, as isolated PBMCs, or as DNA extracted from either sample type. This clone was seen only a few times. No cognate antigen has been identified for it. Base-call qualities are not available, and no considerably larger clone is one nucleotide away. As encoded in the germline V gene, CDR1 is SGHTA while CDR2 is FQGTGA. Counted from cysteine to phenylalanine, this CDR3 has 16 amino acids. Of the read, only the CDR3 DNA is kept; its 48 bases are in frame from base 1. Here V drops 5 bases and J drops 7 bases, and the junction holds 8 bases not matched to any gene.

The origin of this receptor is a woman between 40 and 55 years old with COVID-19, enrolled during active disease. Sequencing input: peripheral blood. The V gene is TRBV7-3 and the J gene is TRBJ2-2, with 12 bases aligning to TRBD2. The CDR3 region has the sequence CASSARLAGVGGELFF. The DNA reads TGTGCCAGCAGCGCCCGACTAGCGGGAGTTGGCGGGGAGCTGTTTTTT.